This entry lists 6 T cell receptor beta chains sequenced from one sample in a study of T cell responses to AZD1222 COVID-19 vaccine. Generated by immunoSEQ multiplex PCR, the TCRdb table keeps only in-frame clones and is missing some. The data hold about 160,000 clones, with over 75% observed a single time. The specimen was peripheral blood, collected on day 0 of AZD1222 vaccination. The origin of the receptors is an adult in good health.

The chain carries TRBV5-6 and TRBJ2-7; D is perhaps TRBD2 (6 bases). The CDR3 has 13 residues. Germline loops: CDR1 SGHDT, CDR2 YYEEEE. V lost 4 bases, J lost 6 bases, and 14 bases lay in between. The CDR3 DNA reads TGTGCCAGCAGCCCTACCCTGGGAGGCGAGCAGTACTTC. Translating it yields CASSPTLGGEQYF.

This rearrangement joins TRBV28 to TRBJ2-7; D is uncertain. V shed 2 bases and J shed 4 bases, with 6 bases lying between them. The germline V gene has CDR1 MDHEN and CDR2 SYDVKM. This CDR3 has 12 residues. Here the CDR3 DNA reads TGTGCCAGCAGTTTACTGGATTACGAGCAGTACTTC. Amino acids: CASSLLDYEQYF.

The chain couples TRBV30 to TRBJ1-2; no clear D. Trimming removed 0 bases from V and 6 bases from J, with 8 bases in between. Germline CDR1 and CDR2: GTSNPN and SVGIG (reference sequence). This CDR3 region has 12 residues. This CDR3 is CAWSVGSNGYTF. DNA of the CDR3: TGTGCCTGGAGTGTAGGCAGTAATGGCTACACCTTC.

This clone occurred a few times. V is TRBV5-4 and J is TRBJ2-1; D not certain. Trimming shortened V by 3 bases and J by 8 bases, and 15 bases separated the two germline ends. Germline V gene sequence: CDR1 SGHNT, CDR2 YYREEE (reference sequence). The CDR3 is 14 amino acids. The CDR3 nucleotides read TGTGCCAGCAGCTCCCCGACCGAGTACTATGAGCAGTTCTTC. Amino acids: CASSSPTEYYEQFF.

This clone was observed once. The chain uses TRBV7-8 and TRBJ1-5; 11 nucleotides match TRBD1. CDR1 and CDR2 from the germline V gene are SGHVS and FQNEAQ. The CDR3 covers 15 residues. J was trimmed by 5 bases and V by 5 bases; bases with no gene match: 5. CDR3 DNA: TGTGCCAGCAGCCGAGGACAGGGGGCTGATCAGCCCCAGCATTTT. The encoded protein is CASSRGQGADQPQHF.

V usage is TRBV10-1 and J usage is TRBJ1-1; D possibly corresponds to TRBD1 (6 bases). This CDR3 is built from 15 residues. Trimming removed 3 bases at V and 1 base at J, with 12 bases between. Germline CDR1 WNHNN, CDR2 SYGVQD (reference sequence). The CDR3 reads CASSDQGQPNTEAFF. CDR3 coding DNA: TGCGCCAGCAGTGACCAAGGACAGCCGAACACTGAAGCTTTCTTT.